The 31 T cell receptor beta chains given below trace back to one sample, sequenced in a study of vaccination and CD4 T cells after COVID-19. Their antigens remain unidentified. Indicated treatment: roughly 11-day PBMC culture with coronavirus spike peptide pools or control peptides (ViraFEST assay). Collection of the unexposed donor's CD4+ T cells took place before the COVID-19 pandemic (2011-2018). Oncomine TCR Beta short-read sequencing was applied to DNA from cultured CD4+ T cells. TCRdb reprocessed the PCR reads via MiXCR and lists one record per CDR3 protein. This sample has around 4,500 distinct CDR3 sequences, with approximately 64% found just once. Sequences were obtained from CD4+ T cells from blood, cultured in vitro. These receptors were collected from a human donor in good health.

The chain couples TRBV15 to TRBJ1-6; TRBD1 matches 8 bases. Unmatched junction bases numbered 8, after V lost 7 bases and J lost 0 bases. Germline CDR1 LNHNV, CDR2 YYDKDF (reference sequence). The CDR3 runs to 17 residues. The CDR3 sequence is CATKVGQGASYNSPLHF. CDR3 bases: TGTGCCACCAAGGTTGGACAGGGTGCCTCCTATAATTCACCCCTCCACTTT.

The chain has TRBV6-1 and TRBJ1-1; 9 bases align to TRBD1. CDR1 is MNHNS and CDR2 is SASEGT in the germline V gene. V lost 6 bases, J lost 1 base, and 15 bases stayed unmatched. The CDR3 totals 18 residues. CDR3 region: CASRRGTGSYMWNTEAFF. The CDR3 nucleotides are TGTGCCAGCAGACGCGGGACAGGGTCGTATATGTGGAACACTGAAGCTTTCTTT.

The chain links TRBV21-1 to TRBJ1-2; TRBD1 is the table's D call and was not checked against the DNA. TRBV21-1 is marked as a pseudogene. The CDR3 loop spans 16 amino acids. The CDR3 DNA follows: TGTGCCAGCAGCAAAGAGGCCCGGGACCGAGTCTATGGCTACACCTTC. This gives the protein CASSKEARDRVYGYTF.

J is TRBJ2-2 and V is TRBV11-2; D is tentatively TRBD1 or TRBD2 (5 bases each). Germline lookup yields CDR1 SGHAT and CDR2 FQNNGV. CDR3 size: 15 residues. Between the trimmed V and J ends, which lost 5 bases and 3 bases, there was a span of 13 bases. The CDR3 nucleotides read TGTGCCAGCAGCCCCTTCCGGGACGACACCGGGGAGCTGTTTTTT. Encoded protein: CASSPFRDDTGELFF.

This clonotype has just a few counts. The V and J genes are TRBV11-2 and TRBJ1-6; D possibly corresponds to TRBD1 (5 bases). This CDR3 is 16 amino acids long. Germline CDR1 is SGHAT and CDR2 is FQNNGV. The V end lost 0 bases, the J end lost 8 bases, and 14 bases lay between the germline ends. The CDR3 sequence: CASSLEGADWDSPLHF. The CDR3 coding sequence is TGTGCCAGCAGCTTAGAAGGGGCGGATTGGGATTCACCCCTCCACTTT.

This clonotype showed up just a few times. CDR3 coding DNA: TGCAGTGCTAATCCCGGGTCGGATGGCTACACCTTC. Its translation: CSANPGSDGYTF. This chain links TRBV20-1 with TRBJ1-2, with no clear D. CDR3 length equals 12 residues. Germline-derived CDR1 and CDR2 are DFQATT and SNEGSKA (reference sequence). V lost 4 bases to trimming and J lost 6 bases, with 12 bases between them.

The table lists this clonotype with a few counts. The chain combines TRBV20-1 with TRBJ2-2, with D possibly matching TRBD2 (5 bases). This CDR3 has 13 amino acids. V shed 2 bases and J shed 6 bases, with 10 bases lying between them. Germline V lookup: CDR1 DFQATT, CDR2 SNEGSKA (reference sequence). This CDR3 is CSARRGRAGELFF. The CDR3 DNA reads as TGCAGTGCTAGACGGGGTAGGGCCGGGGAGCTGTTTTTT.

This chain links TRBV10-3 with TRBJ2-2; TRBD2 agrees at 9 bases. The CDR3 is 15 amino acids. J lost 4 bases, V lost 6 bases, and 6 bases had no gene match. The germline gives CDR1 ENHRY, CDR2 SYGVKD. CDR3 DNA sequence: TGTGCCATCAGGCCCGATAGCGGGAGCACCGGGGAGCTGTTTTTT. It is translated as CAIRPDSGSTGELFF.

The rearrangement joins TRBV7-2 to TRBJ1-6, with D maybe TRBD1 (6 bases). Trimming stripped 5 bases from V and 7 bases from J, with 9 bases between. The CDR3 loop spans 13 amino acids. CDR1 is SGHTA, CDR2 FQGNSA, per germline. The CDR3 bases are TGTGCCAGCAGCCTAGGACAGAATTCACCCCTCCACTTT. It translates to CASSLGQNSPLHF.

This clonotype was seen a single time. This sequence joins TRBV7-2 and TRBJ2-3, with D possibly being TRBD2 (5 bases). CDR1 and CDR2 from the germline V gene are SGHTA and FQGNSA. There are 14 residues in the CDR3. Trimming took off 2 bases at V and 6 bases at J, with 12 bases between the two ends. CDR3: CASSLTRAGDTQYF. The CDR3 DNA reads TGTGCCAGCAGCTTAACTAGAGCCGGGGATACGCAGTATTTT.

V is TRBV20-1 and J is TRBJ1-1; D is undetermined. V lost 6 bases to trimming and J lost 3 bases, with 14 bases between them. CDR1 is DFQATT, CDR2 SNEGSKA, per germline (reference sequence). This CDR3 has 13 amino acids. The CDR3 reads CSATQDAHTEAFF. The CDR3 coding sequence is TGCAGTGCAACCCAGGACGCACACACTGAAGCTTTCTTT.

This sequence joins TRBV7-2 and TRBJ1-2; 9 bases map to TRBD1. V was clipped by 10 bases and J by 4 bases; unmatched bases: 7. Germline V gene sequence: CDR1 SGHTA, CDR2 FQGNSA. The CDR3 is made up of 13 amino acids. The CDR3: CAIRDRDAYGYTF. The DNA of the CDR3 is TGTGCCATTCGGGACAGGGACGCCTATGGCTACACCTTC.

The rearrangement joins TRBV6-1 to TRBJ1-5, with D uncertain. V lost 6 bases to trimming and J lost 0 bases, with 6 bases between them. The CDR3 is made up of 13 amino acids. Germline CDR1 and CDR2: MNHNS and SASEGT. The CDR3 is CASRDLSNQPQHF. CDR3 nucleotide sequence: TGTGCCAGCAGAGACCTTAGCAATCAGCCCCAGCATTTT.

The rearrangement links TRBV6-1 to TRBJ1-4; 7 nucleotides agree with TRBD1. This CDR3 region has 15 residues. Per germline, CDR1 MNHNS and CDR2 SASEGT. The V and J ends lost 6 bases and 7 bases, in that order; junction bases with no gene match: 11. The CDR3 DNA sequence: TGTGCCAGCAGAGTTCTAGGGGGCGGGGGTGAAAAACTGTTTTTT. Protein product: CASRVLGGGGEKLFF.

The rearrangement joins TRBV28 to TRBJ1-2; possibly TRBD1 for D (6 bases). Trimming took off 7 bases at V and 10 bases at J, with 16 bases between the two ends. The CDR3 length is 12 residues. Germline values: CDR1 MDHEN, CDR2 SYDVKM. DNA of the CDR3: TGTGCCAGCAAGGGGGTTACGTTGCCCTACACCTTC. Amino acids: CASKGVTLPYTF.

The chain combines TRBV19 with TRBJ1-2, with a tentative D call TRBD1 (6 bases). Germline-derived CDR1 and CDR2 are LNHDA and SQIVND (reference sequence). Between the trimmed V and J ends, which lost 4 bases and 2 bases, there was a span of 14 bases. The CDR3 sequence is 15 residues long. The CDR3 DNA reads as TGTGCCAGTAGTAACGGGGGCAGAAAAAACTATGGCTACACCTTC. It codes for CASSNGGRKNYGYTF.

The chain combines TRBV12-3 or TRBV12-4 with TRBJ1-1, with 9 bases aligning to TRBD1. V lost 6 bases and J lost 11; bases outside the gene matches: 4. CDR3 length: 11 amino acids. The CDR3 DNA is TGTGCCAGCAGACAGGGGGCTGGGGCTTTCTTT. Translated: CASRQGAGAFF.

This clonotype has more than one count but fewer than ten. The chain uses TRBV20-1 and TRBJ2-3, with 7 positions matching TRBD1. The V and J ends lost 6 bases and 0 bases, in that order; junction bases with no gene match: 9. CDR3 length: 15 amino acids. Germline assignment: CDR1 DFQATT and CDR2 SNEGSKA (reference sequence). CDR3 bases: TGCAGTGCCAGGGACAGACATTTTAGCACAGATACGCAGTATTTT. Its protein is CSARDRHFSTDTQYF.

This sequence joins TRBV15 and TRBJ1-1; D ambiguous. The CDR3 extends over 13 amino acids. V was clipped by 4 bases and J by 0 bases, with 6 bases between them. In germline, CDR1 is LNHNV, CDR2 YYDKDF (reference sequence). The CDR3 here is CATSINMNTEAFF. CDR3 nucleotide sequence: TGTGCCACCAGCATTAATATGAACACTGAAGCTTTCTTT.

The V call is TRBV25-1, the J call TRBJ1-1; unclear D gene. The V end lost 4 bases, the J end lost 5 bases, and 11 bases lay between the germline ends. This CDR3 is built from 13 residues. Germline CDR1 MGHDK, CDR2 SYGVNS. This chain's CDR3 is CASSGAEATEAFF. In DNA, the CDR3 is TGTGCCAGCAGTGGGGCCGAAGCGACTGAAGCTTTCTTT.

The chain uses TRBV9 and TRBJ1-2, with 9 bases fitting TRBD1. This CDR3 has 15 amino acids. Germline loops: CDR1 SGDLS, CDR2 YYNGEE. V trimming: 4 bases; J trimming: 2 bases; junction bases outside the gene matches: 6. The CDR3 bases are TGTGCCAGCAGCCCCGGGGACAGGGAAAACTATGGCTACACCTTC. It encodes CASSPGDRENYGYTF. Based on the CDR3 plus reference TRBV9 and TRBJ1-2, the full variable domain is DSGVTQTPKHLITATGQRVTLRCSPRSGDLSVYWYQQSLDQGLQFLIQYYNGEERAKGNILERFSAQQFPDLHSELNLSSLELGDSALYFCASSPGDRENYGYTFGSGTRLTVV.

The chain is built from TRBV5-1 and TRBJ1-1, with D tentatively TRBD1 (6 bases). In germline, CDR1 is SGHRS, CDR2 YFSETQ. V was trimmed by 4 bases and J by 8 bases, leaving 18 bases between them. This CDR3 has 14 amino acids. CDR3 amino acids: CASSQGQQIGEAFF. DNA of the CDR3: TGCGCCAGCAGCCAGGGACAACAAATAGGGGAAGCTTTCTTT.

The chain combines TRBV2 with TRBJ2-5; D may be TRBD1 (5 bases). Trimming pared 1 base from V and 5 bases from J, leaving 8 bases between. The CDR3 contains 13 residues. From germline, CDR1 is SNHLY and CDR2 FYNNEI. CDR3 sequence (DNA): TGTGCCAGCAGTGAAGGACAGTGGGAGACCCAGTACTTC. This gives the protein CASSEGQWETQYF.

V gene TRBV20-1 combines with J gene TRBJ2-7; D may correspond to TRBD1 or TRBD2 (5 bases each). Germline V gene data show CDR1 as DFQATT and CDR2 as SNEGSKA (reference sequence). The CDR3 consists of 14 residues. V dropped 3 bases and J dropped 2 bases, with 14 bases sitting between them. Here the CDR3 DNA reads TGCAGTGCTAGCCTCCTTCGAGGGGCCTACGAGCAGTACTTC. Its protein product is CSASLLRGAYEQYF.

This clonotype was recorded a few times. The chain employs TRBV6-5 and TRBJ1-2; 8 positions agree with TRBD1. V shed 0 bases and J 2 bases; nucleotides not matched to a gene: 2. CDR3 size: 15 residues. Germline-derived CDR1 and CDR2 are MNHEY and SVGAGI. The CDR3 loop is CASSYSQGANYGYTF. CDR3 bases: TGTGCCAGCAGTTACTCGCAGGGGGCGAACTATGGCTACACCTTC.

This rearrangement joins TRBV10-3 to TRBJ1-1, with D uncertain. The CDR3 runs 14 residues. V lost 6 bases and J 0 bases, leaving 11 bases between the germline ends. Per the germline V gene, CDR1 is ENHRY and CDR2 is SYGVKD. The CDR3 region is CAISRGRLNTEAFF. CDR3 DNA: TGTGCCATCAGCCGGGGTCGCCTGAACACTGAAGCTTTCTTT.

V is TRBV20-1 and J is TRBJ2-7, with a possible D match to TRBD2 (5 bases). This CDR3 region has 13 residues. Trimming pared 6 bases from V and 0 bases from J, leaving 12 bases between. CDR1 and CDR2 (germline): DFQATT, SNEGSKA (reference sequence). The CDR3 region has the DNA TGCAGTGCCACTAGGGAGAGCTCCTACGAGCAGTACTTC. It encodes CSATRESSYEQYF.

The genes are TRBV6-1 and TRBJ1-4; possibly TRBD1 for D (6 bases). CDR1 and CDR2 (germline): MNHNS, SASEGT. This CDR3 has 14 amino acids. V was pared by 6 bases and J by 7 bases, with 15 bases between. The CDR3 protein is CASRVRGRGEKLFF. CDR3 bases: TGTGCCAGCAGGGTCAGGGGAAGGGGTGAAAAACTGTTTTTT.

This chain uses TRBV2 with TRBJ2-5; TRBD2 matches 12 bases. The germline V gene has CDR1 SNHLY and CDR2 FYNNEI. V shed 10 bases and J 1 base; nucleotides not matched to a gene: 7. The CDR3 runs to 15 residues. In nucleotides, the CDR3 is TGTGCCATCTGGACTAGCGGGGTCCCCCAAGAGACCCAGTACTTC. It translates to CAIWTSGVPQETQYF.

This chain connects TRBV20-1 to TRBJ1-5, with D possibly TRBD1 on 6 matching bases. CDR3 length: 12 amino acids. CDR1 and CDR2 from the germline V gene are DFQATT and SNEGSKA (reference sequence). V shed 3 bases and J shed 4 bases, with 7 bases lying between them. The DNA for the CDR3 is TGCAGTGCTAGGAGGGGGAATCAGCCCCAGCATTTT. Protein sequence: CSARRGNQPQHF.

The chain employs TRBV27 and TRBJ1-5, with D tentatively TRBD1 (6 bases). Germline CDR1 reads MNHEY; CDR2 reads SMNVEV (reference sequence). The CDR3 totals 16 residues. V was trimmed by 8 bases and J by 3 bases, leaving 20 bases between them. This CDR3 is CASADGTGITNQPQHF. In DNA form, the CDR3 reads TGTGCCAGCGCCGACGGAACAGGGATAACCAATCAGCCCCAGCATTTT.